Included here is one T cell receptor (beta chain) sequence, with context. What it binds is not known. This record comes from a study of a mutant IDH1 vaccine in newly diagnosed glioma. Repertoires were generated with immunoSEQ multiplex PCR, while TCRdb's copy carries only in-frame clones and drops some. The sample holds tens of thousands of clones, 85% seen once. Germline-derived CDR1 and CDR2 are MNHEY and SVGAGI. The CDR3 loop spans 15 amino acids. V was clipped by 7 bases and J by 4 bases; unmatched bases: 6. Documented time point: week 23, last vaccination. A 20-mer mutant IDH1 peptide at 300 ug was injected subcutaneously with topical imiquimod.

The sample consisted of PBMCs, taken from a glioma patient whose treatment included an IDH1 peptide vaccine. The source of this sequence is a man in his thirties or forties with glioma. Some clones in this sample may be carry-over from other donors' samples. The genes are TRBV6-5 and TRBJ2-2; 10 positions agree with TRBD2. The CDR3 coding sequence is TGTGCCAGCAAGGTGGTAGCGGGAGGCACCGGGGAGCTGTTTTTT. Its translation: CASKVVAGGTGELFF.